A single sample gave rise to the 24 T cell receptor beta chains below, sequenced in a study of OX40 agonist ivuxolimab in advanced cancers. Libraries were prepared by immunoSEQ multiplex PCR; TCRdb keeps only in-frame clonotypes and omits some of them. The sample has roughly 70,000 clones, about nine tenths seen once. The sample consisted of CD4+ or CD8+ T cells sorted from blood, taken in a trial of the OX40 agonist ivuxolimab. These receptors all stem from an adult with an advanced solid tumor such as melanoma, head and neck, liver or kidney cancer.

The V gene is TRBV2, the J gene TRBJ2-2; D remains ambiguous. The CDR3 is 16 amino acids. CDR1 and CDR2 (germline): SNHLY, FYNNEI. V was clipped by 6 bases and J by 0 bases, with 14 bases between them. The CDR3 DNA is TGTGCCAGCAGCCCCCAGCTTTTATCGAACACCGGGGAGCTGTTTTTT. Translated, it gives CASSPQLLSNTGELFF.

The rearrangement links TRBV4-1 to TRBJ2-5, with TRBD2 matching over 13 bases. CDR1 is MGHRA and CDR2 is YSYEKL in the germline V gene. The trim removed 4 bases at V and 2 bases at J, leaving 4 bases unmatched. The CDR3 extends over 16 amino acids. CDR3 nucleotides: TGCGCCAGCAGCCTGCGACTAGCGGGAGGTCAAGAGACCCAGTACTTC. It specifies CASSLRLAGGQETQYF.

A single count supports this clone. The rearrangement joins TRBV7-2 to TRBJ2-2; D uncertain. V was shortened by 5 bases and J by 3 bases, with 4 bases between the two germline ends. The CDR3 runs 12 residues. In germline, CDR1 is SGHTA, CDR2 FQGNSA. The chain's CDR3 is CASSLYTGELFF. CDR3 coding DNA: TGTGCCAGCAGCCTATACACCGGGGAGCTGTTTTTT.

This chain connects TRBV2 to TRBJ2-5; the D gene is possibly TRBD1 (6 bases). The CDR3 covers 13 residues. Trimming removed 4 bases at V and 4 bases at J, with 10 bases between. The germline V gene has CDR1 SNHLY and CDR2 FYNNEI. In nucleotides, the CDR3 is TGTGCCAGCAGTGGTAACAGGGCAGAGACCCAGTACTTC. The encoded protein is CASSGNRAETQYF.

This clone was seen a handful of times. This sequence joins TRBV18 and TRBJ2-7; TRBD1 aligns across 7 bases. This CDR3 contains 14 residues. Trimming took 3 bases from V and 2 from J; bases not matched to a gene: 4. Germline V lookup: CDR1 KGHSH, CDR2 LQKENI. The CDR3 region has the DNA TGTGCCAGCTCACCTCCCGGACAGGCCTACGAGCAGTACTTC. The encoded protein is CASSPPGQAYEQYF.

The rearrangement joins TRBV29-1 to TRBJ2-5; maybe TRBD1 (5 bases). The V end was cut by 2 bases, the J end by 2 bases, with 12 bases between. This CDR3 comprises 14 residues. Looked up from germline, CDR1 is SQVTM and CDR2 is ANQGSEA. The CDR3 bases are TGCAGCGTTGAAAGGATGGGGCGGCAAGAGACCCAGTACTTC. Its protein is CSVERMGRQETQYF. Together with reference TRBV29-1 and TRBJ2-5, the CDR3 gives the full variable domain: SAVISQKPSRDICQRGTSLTIQCQVDSQVTMMFWYRQQPGQSLTLIATANQGSEATYESGFVIDKFPISRPNLTFSTLTVSNMSPEDSSIYLCSVERMGRQETQYFGPGTRLLVL.

The chain joins TRBV18 to TRBJ1-1; no definite D call. The germline CDR1 and CDR2 sequences are KGHSH and LQKENI. V shed 2 bases and J shed 5 bases, with 6 bases lying between them. This CDR3 is built from 12 residues. Written as DNA, the CDR3 is TGTGCCAGCTCACCAGCACGAACTGAAGCTTTCTTT. Protein: CASSPARTEAFF.

The V call is TRBV19, the J call TRBJ2-1, with TRBD2 matching over 16 bases. Losses at the gene ends were 3 bases for V and 7 bases for J; bases not matched to a gene: 3. The CDR3 spans 16 residues. Germline assignment: CDR1 LNHDA and CDR2 SQIVND (reference sequence). CDR3 protein: CASSIRGLAGGNEQFF. In DNA, the CDR3 is TGTGCCAGTAGTATCCGGGGACTAGCGGGAGGGAATGAGCAGTTCTTC.

This chain links TRBV27 with TRBJ1-5; D is undetermined. V gave up 6 bases and J gave up 0 bases, with 9 bases separating them. In germline, CDR1 is MNHEY, CDR2 SMNVEV (reference sequence). The CDR3 covers 14 residues. The DNA for the CDR3 is TGTGCCAGCAGGCCAGGTGCTAGCAATCAGCCCCAGCATTTT. Its protein is CASRPGASNQPQHF.

The chain links TRBV15 to TRBJ2-7; TRBD2 matches at 14 bases. With V trimmed by 3 bases and J by 7 bases, 5 bases remained unmatched. Germline V gene sequence: CDR1 LNHNV, CDR2 YYDKDF (reference sequence). The CDR3 covers 15 residues. The CDR3 region has the DNA TGTGCCACCAGCAGCGGGACTAGCGGGAGCGGTGAGCAGTACTTC. This gives the protein CATSSGTSGSGEQYF.

The chain is built from TRBV7-9 and TRBJ2-5; D possibly corresponds to TRBD1 (6 bases). The CDR3 is made up of 15 amino acids. Germline V CDR1 and CDR2: SEHNR, FQNEAQ (reference sequence). V was cut by 5 bases and J by 2 bases, with 15 bases left in between. CDR3: CASSVTGFGQETQYF. In DNA, the CDR3 is TGTGCCAGCAGCGTAACAGGGTTCGGACAAGAGACCCAGTACTTC.

The V and J genes are TRBV7-9 and TRBJ2-3, with TRBD2 identical over 9 bases. The trim removed 5 bases at V and 0 bases at J, leaving 6 bases unmatched. The length of the CDR3 is 16 residues. Per the germline V gene, CDR1 is SEHNR and CDR2 is FQNEAQ (reference sequence). The CDR3 reads CASSQGTSPSTDTQYF. The DNA of the CDR3 is TGTGCCAGCAGCCAAGGGACTAGCCCTAGCACAGATACGCAGTATTTT.

The chain combines TRBV5-1 with TRBJ2-5; D might be TRBD1 or TRBD2, each matching 6 bases. V was pared by 7 bases and J by 2 bases, with 15 bases between. The CDR3 contains 14 residues. Germline CDR1 SGHRS, CDR2 YFSETQ. The CDR3 DNA follows: TGCGCCAGCGGGCATGAGGGGGGACAAGAGACCCAGTACTTC. Protein: CASGHEGGQETQYF.

This chain links TRBV5-1 with TRBJ2-5, with no clear D. V lost 1 base to trimming and J lost 2 bases, with 6 bases between them. CDR3 length equals 13 residues. Germline CDR1 reads SGHRS; CDR2 reads YFSETQ. The CDR3 spells CASSLSQQETQYF. CDR3 nucleotides: TGCGCCAGCAGCTTGAGTCAGCAAGAGACCCAGTACTTC.

The chain recombines TRBV7-9 with TRBJ2-3; no reliable D call. Germline V CDR1 and CDR2: SEHNR, FQNEAQ (reference sequence). CDR3 length equals 15 residues. Trimming shortened V by 5 bases and J by 0 bases, and 12 bases separated the two germline ends. The CDR3 DNA reads as TGTGCCAGCAGCCTCTCTGGCCCTAGCACAGATACGCAGTATTTT. Translated, it gives CASSLSGPSTDTQYF.

The table lists this clone with a few counts. CDR3 loop: CASSIVGLNNEQFF. The CDR3 nucleotides are TGTGCCAGTAGTATTGTGGGTCTTAACAATGAGCAGTTCTTC. This rearrangement joins TRBV19 to TRBJ2-1; D not resolved. V dropped 3 bases and J dropped 5 bases, with 11 bases sitting between them. Germline loops: CDR1 LNHDA, CDR2 SQIVND (reference sequence). CDR3 length: 14 residues.

This clone was observed once. The V gene is TRBV5-1, the J gene TRBJ1-2; no clear D. The CDR3 runs to 13 residues. V gave up 0 bases and J gave up 8 bases, with 11 bases separating them. Germline V CDR1 and CDR2: SGHRS, YFSETQ. CDR3 sequence (DNA): TGCGCCAGCAGCTTGGATCCTCAACGGGGCTACACCTTC. Encoded protein: CASSLDPQRGYTF.

This chain connects TRBV29-1 to TRBJ1-5; TRBD1 matches at 7 bases. Looked up from germline, CDR1 is SQVTM and CDR2 is ANQGSEA. CDR3 length equals 15 residues. V shed 3 bases and J 0 bases; nucleotides not matched to a gene: 5. CDR3 sequence reads: CSVESQGSSNQPQHF. The CDR3 DNA sequence: TGCAGCGTTGAGTCACAGGGGTCTAGCAATCAGCCCCAGCATTTT.

The V gene is TRBV2, the J gene TRBJ1-5; D is unresolved. This CDR3 is 13 amino acids long. The V end lost 2 bases, the J end lost 1 base, and 3 bases lay between the germline ends. Looked up from germline, CDR1 is SNHLY and CDR2 is FYNNEI. This chain's CDR3 is CASSENSNQPQHF. As DNA, the CDR3 is TGTGCCAGCAGTGAAAACAGCAATCAGCCCCAGCATTTT.

V usage is TRBV7-3 and J usage is TRBJ2-1; D is ambiguous. The V gene's germline CDR1 is SGHTA and CDR2 FQGTGA. V lost 5 bases, J lost 7 bases, and 12 bases lay in between. The CDR3 spans 13 residues. In nucleotides, the CDR3 is TGTGCCAGCAGCATAGGAGCCGGGAATGAGCAGTTCTTC. This translates into CASSIGAGNEQFF.

The V call is TRBV19, the J call TRBJ2-2; tentatively, D is TRBD1 (6 bases). The CDR3 runs 15 residues. The V end lost 3 bases, the J end lost 5 bases, and 13 bases lay between the germline ends. Germline values: CDR1 LNHDA, CDR2 SQIVND (reference sequence). CDR3 coding DNA: TGTGCCAGTAGTATTGGGGGCCGTCAAACCGGGGAGCTGTTTTTT. This codes for CASSIGGRQTGELFF.

The chain is built from TRBV6-1 and TRBJ2-3, with TRBD2 identical over 9 bases. Per germline, CDR1 MNHNS and CDR2 SASEGT. CDR3 length equals 13 residues. Trimming at V came to 10 bases and at J to 2 bases, leaving 4 bases not matched to a gene. CDR3 region: CAIASGVTDTQYF. The CDR3 DNA is TGTGCCATCGCTAGCGGGGTCACAGATACGCAGTATTTT.

The genes are TRBV5-1 and TRBJ2-7; D gene ambiguous. The germline gives CDR1 SGHRS, CDR2 YFSETQ. CDR3 length: 18 amino acids. Deletions cut 0 bases from V and 0 bases from J, with 19 bases between. In DNA form, the CDR3 reads TGCGCCAGCAGCTTGGCCGTACGGACCCCGTCGAGCTCCTACGAGCAGTACTTC. Translating gives CASSLAVRTPSSSYEQYF.

The chain joins TRBV11-2 to TRBJ2-7; 8 positions agree with TRBD2. There are 14 residues in the CDR3. From germline, CDR1 is SGHAT and CDR2 FQNNGV. Losses at the gene ends were 3 bases for V and 3 bases for J; bases not matched to a gene: 4. As DNA, the CDR3 is TGTGCCAGCAGCTTCACTAGCGGAAACTACGAGCAGTACTTC. As protein: CASSFTSGNYEQYF. The variable domain in full, completed from reference TRBV11-2 and TRBJ2-7, reads EAGVAQSPRYKIIEKRQSVAFWCNPISGHATLYWYQQILGQGPKLLIQFQNNGVVDDSQLPKDRFSAERLKGVDSTLKIQPAKLEDSAVYLCASSFTSGNYEQYFGPGTRLTVT.